The next 9 T cell receptor beta chains were all read from a single sample in a study of blood T cell repertoires in COVID-19 (TCRdb year 2020). The library was prepared using the immunoSEQ multiplex PCR assay. TCRdb's version of the immuneACCESS table is confined to in-frame rearrangements and falls short of the full clone set. An unresolved V gene accounts for under half of the shortfall where checked; the remainder is of unknown origin. In this sample the table shows about 81,000 clones, 88% of which occur a single time. The top ten clones comprise 6% to 8% of the sample. The sample was peripheral blood. Every receptor here comes from a man between 65 and 80 years old with acute or convalescent COVID-19.

The chain couples TRBV2 to TRBJ2-2; a possible D gene is TRBD2 (5 bases). The germline gives CDR1 SNHLY, CDR2 FYNNEI. V gave up 6 bases and J gave up 4 bases, with 15 bases separating them. The CDR3 contains 15 residues. The CDR3 region has the DNA TGTGCCAGCAGGCTGGACTCCCGGGGCACCGGGGAGCTGTTTTTT. Protein product: CASRLDSRGTGELFF.

The sample holds one count of this clone. The rearrangement uses TRBV24-1 and TRBJ1-2; 7 bases line up with TRBD1. Germline V lookup: CDR1 KGHDR, CDR2 SFDVKD. V lost 4 bases and J lost 6; bases outside the gene matches: 7. The CDR3 has 14 residues. In DNA form, the CDR3 reads TGTGCCACCAGTGACCCCTGGGACAGCCATGGCTACACCTTC. Protein: CATSDPWDSHGYTF.

The chain links TRBV7-2 to TRBJ1-4; tentative D call: TRBD1 (5 bases). This CDR3 comprises 15 residues. V was cut by 5 bases and J by 4 bases, with 14 bases left in between. Germline CDR1 SGHTA, CDR2 FQGNSA. CDR3 bases: TGTGCCAGCAGCCGTGGGGCATTGGGTAATGAAAAACTGTTTTTT. As protein: CASSRGALGNEKLFF. Variable domain in full (rest from reference TRBV7-2 and TRBJ1-4): GAGVSQSPSNKVTEKGKDVELRCDPISGHTALYWYRQSLGQGLEFLIYFQGNSAPDKSGLPSDRFSAERTGGSVSTLTIQRTQQEDSAVYLCASSRGALGNEKLFFGSGTQLSVL.

The chain uses TRBV27 and TRBJ1-5, with 9 bases lining up with TRBD1. CDR3 size: 14 residues. Germline values: CDR1 MNHEY, CDR2 SMNVEV (reference sequence). The J segment lost 6 bases and the V segment lost 6 bases, leaving 6 bases of the junction unmatched. In DNA form, the CDR3 reads TGTGCCAGCAGGGGACAGGGATATGGTCAGCCCCAGCATTTT. Protein sequence: CASRGQGYGQPQHF.

The chain carries TRBV7-8 and TRBJ1-1; tentative D call: TRBD1 (6 bases). This CDR3 is 16 amino acids long. The germline V gene has CDR1 SGHVS and CDR2 FQNEAQ. The V gene lost 5 bases and the J gene lost 4 bases, with 20 bases spanning the gap. CDR3 bases: TGTGCCAGCAGCGACCGGAGACAGGACCTCAGCACTGAAGCTTTCTTT. Its protein is CASSDRRQDLSTEAFF.

The V call is TRBV7-2, the J call TRBJ2-7; D not resolved. Germline loops: CDR1 SGHTA, CDR2 FQGNSA. The CDR3 length is 14 residues. The V and J ends lost 0 bases and 4 bases respectively, with 10 bases between them. CDR3: CASSLAALRYEQYF. The CDR3 region has the DNA TGTGCCAGCAGCTTAGCAGCCCTGAGGTACGAGCAGTACTTC.

V gene TRBV2 combines with J gene TRBJ2-3; D remains ambiguous. Trimming left V 4 bases short and J 6 bases short, with 8 bases between. Germline-derived CDR1 and CDR2 are SNHLY and FYNNEI. The CDR3 sequence is 12 residues long. The CDR3 here is CASSVVMDTQYF. For the CDR3, the DNA is TGTGCCAGCAGTGTTGTTATGGATACGCAGTATTTT. Variable domain in full (rest from reference TRBV2 and TRBJ2-3): EPEVTQTPSHQVTQMGQEVILRCVPISNHLYFYWYRQILGQKVEFLVSFYNNEISEKSEIFDDQFSVERPDGSNFTLKIRSTKLEDSAMYFCASSVVMDTQYFGPGTRLTVL.

This rearrangement joins TRBV25-1 to TRBJ2-7; the D gene is possibly TRBD1 (6 bases). The CDR3 contains 13 residues. Germline lookup yields CDR1 MGHDK and CDR2 SYGVNS. The V end lost 7 bases, the J end lost 2 bases, and 12 bases lay between the germline ends. CDR3 DNA sequence: TGTGCCAGCATTAGACAGGAGCCCTACGAGCAGTACTTC. This sequence encodes CASIRQEPYEQYF.

The rearrangement uses TRBV29-1 and TRBJ2-2; no clear D gene. CDR3 length: 13 amino acids. Germline V gene lookup returns CDR1 SQVTM and CDR2 ANQGSEA. V lost 3 bases and J 3 bases, leaving 8 bases between the germline ends. The CDR3 DNA reads TGCAGCGTTGATTCTTCTTACACCGGGGAGCTGTTTTTT. Protein sequence: CSVDSSYTGELFF.